The next 11 T cell receptor beta chains were all read from a single sample in a study of T cells in localized non-small cell lung cancer. Sequencing used immunoSEQ multiplex PCR; TCRdb keeps in-frame clones, though not all of them. The table includes 1,300 or so clones, 30% to 45% detected once. Sequenced material: lung tumor tissue, taken before any cancer treatment. The receptor set was obtained from a woman aged 18-49 years with stage I lung adenocarcinoma.

This clone was observed once. V and J are TRBV19 and TRBJ2-7; D is tentatively TRBD1 or TRBD2 (6 bases each). The CDR3 contains 15 residues. Germline loops: CDR1 LNHDA, CDR2 SQIVND (reference sequence). The V gene lost 9 bases and the J gene lost 5 bases, with 23 bases spanning the gap. Here the CDR3 DNA reads TGTGCCAGCTCAATTAGTGGTCCGGGGGCGAACGAGCAGTACTTC. Translating it yields CASSISGPGANEQYF.

This clone has a handful of counts. CDR3 region: CASLRGPGANVLTF. The DNA of the CDR3 is TGTGCCAGCCTCAGGGGGCCTGGGGCCAACGTCCTGACTTTC. This chain connects TRBV11-3 to TRBJ2-6, with TRBD1 identical over 8 bases. This CDR3 is 14 amino acids long. V dropped 8 bases and J dropped 2; count of bases not matched to a gene: 2. From germline, CDR1 is SGHNT and CDR2 YENEEA.

This clone is labeled medium-sized (0.01 to 0.1%). The rearrangement uses TRBV11-3 and TRBJ1-1, with D possibly matching TRBD1 (5 bases). The CDR3 spans 14 residues. CDR1 is SGHNT, CDR2 YENEEA, per germline. The germline V and J ends were trimmed by 5 bases and 0 bases, with 10 bases remaining between them. CDR3 protein: CASSPQGLNTEAFF. CDR3 nucleotides: TGTGCCAGCAGCCCCCAGGGTCTGAACACTGAAGCTTTCTTT.

This clone appeared a single time. The chain has TRBV19 and TRBJ1-2; 8 bases agree with TRBD1. V lost 8 bases, J lost 3 bases, and 8 bases stayed unmatched. The CDR3 contains 14 residues. From germline, CDR1 is LNHDA and CDR2 SQIVND (reference sequence). CDR3 protein: CASSPDRVDYGYTF. CDR3 DNA sequence: TGTGCCAGTTCTCCGGACAGGGTTGACTATGGCTACACCTTC.

This clone was picked up a small number of times. This chain connects TRBV11-3 to TRBJ2-5; 8 positions agree with TRBD2. The V and J ends lost 4 bases and 5 bases, in that order; junction bases with no gene match: 9. Germline V gives CDR1 SGHNT, CDR2 YENEEA. CDR3 length: 15 amino acids. The CDR3 region has the DNA TGTGCCAGCAGCTGGCCCCCGGGACTAGGGGAGACCCAGTACTTC. Translated: CASSWPPGLGETQYF. Variable domain in full (rest from reference TRBV11-3 and TRBJ2-5): EAGVVQSPRYKIIEKKQPVAFWCNPISGHNTLYWYLQNLGQGPELLIRYENEEAVDDSQLPKDRFSAERLKGVDSTLKIQPAELGDSAVYLCASSWPPGLGETQYFGPGTRLLVL.

The chain uses TRBV6-8 and TRBJ1-4; D is ambiguous. Germline CDR1 and CDR2: MNHGY and SAAAGT. Between the trimmed V and J ends, which lost 6 bases and 7 bases, there was a span of 15 bases. The CDR3 spans 14 residues. CDR3 sequence (DNA): TGTGCCAGCAGCAGGACTGGGGTTAGTGAAAAACTGTTTTTT. It specifies CASSRTGVSEKLFF.

By share, this clone counts as medium-sized (0.01 to 0.1%). The chain uses TRBV6-8 and TRBJ2-5, with D perhaps matching TRBD1 or TRBD2 (5 bases each). V was clipped by 6 bases and J by 3 bases, with 14 bases between them. The CDR3 runs 14 residues. Germline CDR1 reads MNHGY; CDR2 reads SAAAGT. The CDR3 loop reads CASRTSGREETQYF. The CDR3 DNA reads as TGTGCCAGCAGGACATCGGGACGAGAAGAGACCCAGTACTTC.

The rearrangement links TRBV28 to TRBJ2-2, with 7 bases aligning to TRBD1. Germline CDR1 is MDHEN and CDR2 is SYDVKM. With 2 bases clipped from V and 7 bases from J, the junction kept 4 bases outside the gene matches. CDR3 length: 14 residues. CDR3 residues: CASSLGQVGGELFF. CDR3 DNA: TGTGCCAGCAGTTTAGGACAGGTTGGCGGGGAGCTGTTTTTT.

This clone is deemed medium-sized (0.01 to 0.1%). One junction end disagrees with the germline gene, perhaps due to a read error. V and J are TRBV6-8 and TRBJ1-1; tentative D call: TRBD1 (5 bases). Germline-derived CDR1 and CDR2 are MNHGY and SAAAGT. The CDR3 loop spans 14 amino acids. The CDR3 reads CAISVEGRGTEAFF. Here the CDR3 DNA reads TGTGCCATCAGTGTCGAGGGGCGCGGCACTGAAGCTTTCTTT.

This chain uses TRBV6-8 with TRBJ1-4; D is unclear. There are 14 residues in the CDR3. Deletions cut 5 bases from V and 2 bases from J, with 9 bases between. Germline assignment: CDR1 MNHGY and CDR2 SAAAGT. The CDR3, as DNA: TGTGCCAGCAGTCTCCGGGCGACTAATGAAAAACTGTTTTTT. It is translated as CASSLRATNEKLFF.

The chain has TRBV11-3 and TRBJ2-7; 8 bases map to TRBD2. Trimming cost V 3 bases and J 3 bases; bases outside gene matches: 16. The CDR3 spans 18 residues. Germline values: CDR1 SGHNT, CDR2 YENEEA. CDR3 nucleotides: TGTGCCAGCAGCTTGGCCCCGGGAGGGCCCTCCCTCTTCTACGAGCAGTACTTC. This gives the protein CASSLAPGGPSLFYEQYF. Full variable domain (missing parts from reference TRBV11-3 and TRBJ2-7): EAGVVQSPRYKIIEKKQPVAFWCNPISGHNTLYWYLQNLGQGPELLIRYENEEAVDDSQLPKDRFSAERLKGVDSTLKIQPAELGDSAVYLCASSLAPGGPSLFYEQYFGPGTRLTVT.